This T cell receptor beta chain appears in the sequencing data of a study of blood T cell repertoires in COVID-19. Study-wide context: The origin of the acute and convalescent COVID-19 samples was the United States, Italy and Spain. From T cells, B-cell-depleted T cells, or PBMCs came the material, which was cDNA or gDNA.

Per the study methods: Amplifying reference gene primers gave estimates of nucleated cell counts. Produced via immunoSEQ multiplex PCR; TCRdb's table is partial and in-frame only. V and J calls and clone size are as listed in that table; D and trimming were resolved from the DNA. The sample shows over 95,000 clones, 70% to 85% of them seen only once. The CDR3 extends over 16 amino acids. CDR1 is MDHEN, CDR2 SYDVKM, per germline. The trim removed 2 bases at V and 5 bases at J, leaving 7 bases unmatched. This TCR was sampled from a woman in her fifties or sixties with acute or convalescent COVID-19. The sequenced material came from peripheral blood. The V call is TRBV28, the J call TRBJ1-2; TRBD1 aligns across 11 bases. The CDR3 reads CASSLPGQGAYYGYTF. CDR3 DNA: TGTGCCAGCAGTTTACCCGGACAGGGGGCTTATTATGGCTACACCTTC.